This TCR beta chain appears in the sequencing data of a study of T cell responses to AZD1222 COVID-19 vaccine. Overall study results and limits: Baseline seropositivity characterized only a handful of AZD1222 recipients.

Sequencing used immunoSEQ multiplex PCR; TCRdb keeps in-frame clones, though not all of them. The data show under 100,000 clones, 80% to 90% seen once. As concerns this clone: What it binds is not known.

The material sequenced was peripheral blood, taken 28 days after the second AZD1222 dose. The receptor comes from an adult who received the AZD1222 COVID-19 vaccine.

The CDR3 region is CASRVLNSPLHF. CDR3 sequence (DNA): TGTGCCAGCAGGGTTTTGAATTCACCCCTCCACTTT. The V and J genes are TRBV2 and TRBJ1-6, with unresolved D. The V and J ends lost 6 bases and 7 bases respectively, with 7 bases between them. Germline-derived CDR1 and CDR2 are SNHLY and FYNNEI. CDR3 length: 12 amino acids.